The clone carrying this TCR beta chain has just one count. Its antigen is currently unknown. Assay used: immunoSEQ multiplex PCR; TCRdb lists only in-frame clones, some missing. Of some 2.3 million clones in the sample, over 85% were seen once. This entry is derived from a study of shared clonotypes between healthy human individuals. Overall study findings and caveats: Clonotypes that were shared across a handful of donors made up around 5% of naive CD4 clonotypes.

Sequenced input: naive CD4+ T cells from PBMCs. Subset specified: CD45RA+ positively selected. The receptor was derived from a man between 18 and 29 years old in good health. Some clones in this sample may be carry-over from other donors' samples.

This CDR3 is CASSRGTSTDTQYF. The DNA for the CDR3 is TGTGCCAGCTCCCGGGGTACTAGCACAGATACGCAGTATTTT. This chain joins TRBV7-9 and TRBJ2-3; perhaps TRBD2 as D (5 bases). CDR3 length: 14 amino acids. V lost 8 bases and J lost 0, with 12 bases in between. Germline loops: CDR1 SEHNR, CDR2 FQNEAQ (reference sequence).